Sequencing of this TCR beta chain was carried out in a study of beta chain features in type 1 diabetes. Study results and caveats: Sequencing of cDNA might inflate the share of cells that strongly express TCR. A PCR bias possibly favoring shorter templates would apply equally to patients and controls. Type 1 diabetes patients had TCRB CDR3s that were shorter (moderately but significantly so) in all four CD4+ subsets.

All of the isolated RNA was reverse transcribed, so expressed TCRB transcripts were sequenced. Measured with immunoSEQ multiplex PCR; TCRdb has only the in-frame clones, and not every one. Of approximately 240,000 clones in the sample, roughly 17% were seen once. Sorted CD4+ subsets: naive, central memory, regulatory, stem cell-like memory (CD45RO/CCR7/CD25/CD127/CD95/CD27 panel). Trimming pared 4 bases from V and 4 bases from J, leaving 11 bases between. Germline CDR1 is SGHRS and CDR2 is YFSETQ. The CDR3 contains 13 residues. As regards this clone: Its antigen is unknown.

The source is a man aged 25 to 45 with type 1 diabetes. Input material: naive CD4+ T cells from blood. V and J are TRBV5-1 and TRBJ1-1; unclear D gene. The CDR3 loop reads CASSHGSGTEAFF. In DNA form, the CDR3 reads TGCGCCAGCAGCCACGGCTCGGGCACTGAAGCTTTCTTT.